Reported below is one T cell receptor (beta chain). The data were taken from a study of blood T cell repertoires in COVID-19. Study as a whole: Sites in the United States, Italy and Spain provided acute and convalescent COVID-19 samples.

V lost 1 base, J lost 8 bases, and 8 bases lay in between. The CDR3 sequence is 12 residues long. Germline CDR1 MDHEN, CDR2 SYDVKM. Original processing notes: It was from reference gene primer amplification that nucleated cell counts were estimated. Produced via immunoSEQ multiplex PCR; TCRdb's table is partial and in-frame only. That table supplies the V and J calls and clone size; D and trimming were determined from the DNA. The sample carries some 290,000 clones, approximately 91% recorded once. The sequenced material came from PBMCs or T cells enriched from blood (not recorded which). The chain carries TRBV28 and TRBJ1-1; D is undetermined. The origin of this receptor is a woman aged 40 to 49 with acute COVID-19. The CDR3 loop reads CASSLFGEEAFF. DNA for the CDR3: TGTGCCAGCAGTTTATTTGGGGAGGAAGCTTTCTTT.